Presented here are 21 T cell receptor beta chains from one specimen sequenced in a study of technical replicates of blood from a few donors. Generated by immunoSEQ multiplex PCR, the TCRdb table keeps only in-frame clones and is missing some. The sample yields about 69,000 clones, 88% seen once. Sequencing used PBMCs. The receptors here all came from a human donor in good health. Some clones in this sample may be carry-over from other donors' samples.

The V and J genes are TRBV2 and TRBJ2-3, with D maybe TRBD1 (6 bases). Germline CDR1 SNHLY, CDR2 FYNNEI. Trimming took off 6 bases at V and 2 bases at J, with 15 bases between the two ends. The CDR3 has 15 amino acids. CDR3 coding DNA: TGTGCCAGCAGCCCAGGGGACCGGTTCACAGATACGCAGTATTTT. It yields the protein CASSPGDRFTDTQYF.

The CDR3 DNA reads as TGTGCCAGCAGCTTAGATTTCCGACAAGCAACTAATGAAAAACTGTTTTTT. The encoded protein is CASSLDFRQATNEKLFF. The chain employs TRBV7-2 and TRBJ1-4; D is unresolved. This CDR3 is built from 17 residues. Germline-derived CDR1 and CDR2 are SGHTA and FQGNSA. Trimming pared 1 base from V and 0 bases from J, leaving 12 bases between. Together with reference TRBV7-2 and TRBJ1-4, the CDR3 gives the full variable domain: GAGVSQSPSNKVTEKGKDVELRCDPISGHTALYWYRQSLGQGLEFLIYFQGNSAPDKSGLPSDRFSAERTGGSVSTLTIQRTQQEDSAVYLCASSLDFRQATNEKLFFGSGTQLSVL.

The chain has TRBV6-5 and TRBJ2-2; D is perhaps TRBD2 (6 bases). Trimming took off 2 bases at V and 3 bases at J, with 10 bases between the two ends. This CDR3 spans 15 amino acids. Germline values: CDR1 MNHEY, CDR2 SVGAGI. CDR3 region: CASSYERAYTGELFF. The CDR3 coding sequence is TGTGCCAGCAGTTACGAGCGGGCCTACACCGGGGAGCTGTTTTTT.

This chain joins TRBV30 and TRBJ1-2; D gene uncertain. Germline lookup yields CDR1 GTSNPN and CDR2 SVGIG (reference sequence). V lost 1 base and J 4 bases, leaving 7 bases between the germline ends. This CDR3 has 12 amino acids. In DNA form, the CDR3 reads TGTGCCTGGAGTGGTTCGGGCTATGGCTACACCTTC. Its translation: CAWSGSGYGYTF.

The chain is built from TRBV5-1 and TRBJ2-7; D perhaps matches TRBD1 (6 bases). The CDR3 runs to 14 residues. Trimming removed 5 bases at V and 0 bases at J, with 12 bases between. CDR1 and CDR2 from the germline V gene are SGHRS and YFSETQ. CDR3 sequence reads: CASRRQDSSYEQYF. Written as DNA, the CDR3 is TGCGCCAGCAGGCGACAGGACAGCTCCTACGAGCAGTACTTC.

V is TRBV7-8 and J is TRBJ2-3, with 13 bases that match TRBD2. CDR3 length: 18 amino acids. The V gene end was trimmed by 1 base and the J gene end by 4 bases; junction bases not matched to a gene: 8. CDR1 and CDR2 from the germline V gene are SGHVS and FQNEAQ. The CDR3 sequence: CASSLGTSGSLLADTQYF. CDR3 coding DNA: TGTGCCAGCAGCTTAGGGACTAGCGGGAGCCTCCTTGCAGATACGCAGTATTTT.

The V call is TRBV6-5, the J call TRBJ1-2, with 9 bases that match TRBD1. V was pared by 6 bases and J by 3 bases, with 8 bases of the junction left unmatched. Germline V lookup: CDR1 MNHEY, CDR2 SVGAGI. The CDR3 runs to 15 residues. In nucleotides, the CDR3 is TGTGCCAGCAGATACGGGACAGGGCGAGACTATGGCTACACCTTC. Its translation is CASRYGTGRDYGYTF.

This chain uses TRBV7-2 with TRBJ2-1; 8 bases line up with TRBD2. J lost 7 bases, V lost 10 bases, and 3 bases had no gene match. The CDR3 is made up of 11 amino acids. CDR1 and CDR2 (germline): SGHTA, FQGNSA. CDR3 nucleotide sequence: TGTGCCAAGGGACTAGTAAATGAGCAGTTCTTC. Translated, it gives CAKGLVNEQFF. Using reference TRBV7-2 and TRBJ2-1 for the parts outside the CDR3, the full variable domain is GAGVSQSPSNKVTEKGKDVELRCDPISGHTALYWYRQSLGQGLEFLIYFQGNSAPDKSGLPSDRFSAERTGGSVSTLTIQRTQQEDSAVYLCAKGLVNEQFFGPGTRLTVL.

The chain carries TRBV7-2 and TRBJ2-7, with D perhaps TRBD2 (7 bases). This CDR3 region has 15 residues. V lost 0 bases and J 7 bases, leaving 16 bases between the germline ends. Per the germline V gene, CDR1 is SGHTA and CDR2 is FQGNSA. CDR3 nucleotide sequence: TGTGCCAGCAGCTTAGCTGTGGTTAGGGGGGGAGAGCAGTACTTC. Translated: CASSLAVVRGGEQYF.

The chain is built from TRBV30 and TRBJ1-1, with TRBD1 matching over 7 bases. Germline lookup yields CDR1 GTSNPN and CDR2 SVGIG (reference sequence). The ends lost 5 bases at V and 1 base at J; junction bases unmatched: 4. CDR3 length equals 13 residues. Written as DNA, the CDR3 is TGTGCCTGGGAGACAGGGTCGAACACTGAAGCTTTCTTT. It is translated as CAWETGSNTEAFF.

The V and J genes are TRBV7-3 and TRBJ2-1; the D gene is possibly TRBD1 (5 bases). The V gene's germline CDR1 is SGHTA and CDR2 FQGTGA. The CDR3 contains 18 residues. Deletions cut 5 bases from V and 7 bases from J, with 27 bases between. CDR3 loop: CASSPTGPTITLMNEQFF. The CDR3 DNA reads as TGTGCCAGCAGCCCCACAGGACCCACTATCACCCTTATGAATGAGCAGTTCTTC.

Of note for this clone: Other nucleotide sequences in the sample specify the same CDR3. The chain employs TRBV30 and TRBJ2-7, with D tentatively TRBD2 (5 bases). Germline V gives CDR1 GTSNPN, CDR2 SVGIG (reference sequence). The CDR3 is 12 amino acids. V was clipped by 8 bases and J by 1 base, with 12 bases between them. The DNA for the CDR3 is TGTGCCGGCGGACGGGGATCCTACGAGCAGTACTTC. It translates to CAGGRGSYEQYF.

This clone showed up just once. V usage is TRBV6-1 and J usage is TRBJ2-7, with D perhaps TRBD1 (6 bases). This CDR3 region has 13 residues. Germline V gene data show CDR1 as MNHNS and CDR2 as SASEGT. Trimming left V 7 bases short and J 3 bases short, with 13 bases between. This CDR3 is CASTVDRNYEQYF. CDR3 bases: TGTGCCAGCACTGTCGACAGGAACTACGAGCAGTACTTC.

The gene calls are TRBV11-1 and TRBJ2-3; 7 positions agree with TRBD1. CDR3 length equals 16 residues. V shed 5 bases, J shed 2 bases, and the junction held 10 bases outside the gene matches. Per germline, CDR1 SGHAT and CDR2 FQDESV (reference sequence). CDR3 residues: CASSAKSRGITDTQYF. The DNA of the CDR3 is TGTGCCAGCAGCGCTAAGTCCAGGGGGATCACAGATACGCAGTATTTT.

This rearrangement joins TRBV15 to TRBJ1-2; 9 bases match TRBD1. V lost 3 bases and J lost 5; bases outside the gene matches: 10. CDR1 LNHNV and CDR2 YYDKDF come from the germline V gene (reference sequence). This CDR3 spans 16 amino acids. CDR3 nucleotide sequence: TGTGCCACCAGCAGGAATTGGGACAGGGAGTATTATGGCTACACCTTC. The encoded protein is CATSRNWDREYYGYTF.

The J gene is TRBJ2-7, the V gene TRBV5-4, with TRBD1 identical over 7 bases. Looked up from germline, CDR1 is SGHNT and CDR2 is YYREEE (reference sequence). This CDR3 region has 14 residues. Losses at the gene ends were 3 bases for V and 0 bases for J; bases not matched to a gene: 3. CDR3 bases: TGTGCCAGCAGCTCTGGACAGGACTCCTACGAGCAGTACTTC. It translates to CASSSGQDSYEQYF.

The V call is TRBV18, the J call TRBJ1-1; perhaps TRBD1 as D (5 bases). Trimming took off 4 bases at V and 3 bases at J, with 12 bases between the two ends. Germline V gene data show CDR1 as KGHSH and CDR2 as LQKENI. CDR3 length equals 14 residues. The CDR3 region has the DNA TGTGCCAGCTCACTACTAACAGGAGACACTGAAGCTTTCTTT. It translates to CASSLLTGDTEAFF.

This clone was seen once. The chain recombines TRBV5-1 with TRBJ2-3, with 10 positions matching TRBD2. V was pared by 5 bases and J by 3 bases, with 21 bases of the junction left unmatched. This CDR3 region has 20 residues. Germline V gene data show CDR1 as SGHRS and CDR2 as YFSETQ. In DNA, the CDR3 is TGCGCCAGCAGATCCTCCCCTTATGTAAGCGGGGGGGCTATGACAGATACGCAGTATTTT. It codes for CASRSSPYVSGGAMTDTQYF.

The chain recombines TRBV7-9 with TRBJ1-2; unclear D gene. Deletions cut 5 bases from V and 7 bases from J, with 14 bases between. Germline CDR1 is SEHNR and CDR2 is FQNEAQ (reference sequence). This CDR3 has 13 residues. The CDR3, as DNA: TGTGCCAGCAGCCCTCCGGGTCCTATTGGCTACACCTTC. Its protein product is CASSPPGPIGYTF.

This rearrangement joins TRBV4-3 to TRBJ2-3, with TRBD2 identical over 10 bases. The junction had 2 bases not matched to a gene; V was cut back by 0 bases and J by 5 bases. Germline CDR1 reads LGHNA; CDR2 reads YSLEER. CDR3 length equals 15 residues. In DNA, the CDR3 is TGCGCCAGCAGCCAAGAACCTAGCGGGGGAGATACGCAGTATTTT. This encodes CASSQEPSGGDTQYF.

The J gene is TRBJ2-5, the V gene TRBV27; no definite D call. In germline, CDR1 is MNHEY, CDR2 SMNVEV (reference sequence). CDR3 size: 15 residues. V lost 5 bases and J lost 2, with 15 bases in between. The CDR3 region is CASSTSRHVQETQYF. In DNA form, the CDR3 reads TGTGCCAGCAGTACGTCCCGACACGTACAAGAGACCCAGTACTTC.